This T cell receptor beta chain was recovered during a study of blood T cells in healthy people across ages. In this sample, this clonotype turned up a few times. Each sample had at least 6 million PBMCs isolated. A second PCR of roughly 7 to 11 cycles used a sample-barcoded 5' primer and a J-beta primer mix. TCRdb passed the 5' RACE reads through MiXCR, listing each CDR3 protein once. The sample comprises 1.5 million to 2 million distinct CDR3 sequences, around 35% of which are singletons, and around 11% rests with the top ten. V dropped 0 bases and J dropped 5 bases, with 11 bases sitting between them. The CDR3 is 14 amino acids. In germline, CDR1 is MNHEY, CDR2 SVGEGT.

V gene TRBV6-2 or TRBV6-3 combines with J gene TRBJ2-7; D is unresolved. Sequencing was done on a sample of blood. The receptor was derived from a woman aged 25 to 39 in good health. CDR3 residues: CASSYSLLSDEQYF. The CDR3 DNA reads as TGTGCCAGCAGTTACTCACTCCTATCAGACGAGCAGTACTTC.